This TCR beta chain was identified during a study of T cells in Graves' hyperthyroidism and ophthalmopathy. Researchers amplified the TCR beta CDR3 regions from RNA transcripts. The primer set for the first-round RT-PCR of the TCR CDR3 was HTBI. TCRdb used MiXCR to reprocess the multiplex PCR reads, holding one entry per CDR3 protein. In the table there are some 560,000 distinct CDR3 sequences, less than 15% of which are singletons. Germline lookup yields CDR1 SGHTA and CDR2 FQGNSA. Trimming took off 6 bases at V and 0 bases at J, with 23 bases between the two ends. The CDR3 has 18 amino acids. With a duration under 2 months, the hyperthyroidism was newly diagnosed in patients aged 18 to 65.

What was sequenced was blood. The chain couples TRBV7-2 to TRBJ1-2; D may be TRBD1 (5 bases). The sequence was obtained from a woman aged 40 to 50 with Graves' hyperthyroidism. DNA for the CDR3: TGTGCCAGCAGTGCCCTGGGGTCGGTGCAGGGCCCTAACTATGGCTACACCTTC. Its translation: CASSALGSVQGPNYGYTF.